The source of this TCR beta chain is a study of CD8 T cells in Susac syndrome (dated 2019 in TCRdb). About the investigation overall: Among the sequenced Susac syndrome patients, more than five had clinically active disease and 8 or 9 were in clinical remission. Repertoire sequencing was used to test whether CD8+ T cell activation and differentiation in Susac syndrome was antigen driven. At blood withdrawal, Susac syndrome patients were either therapy-naive, taking corticosteroids (in some cases with IVIg as well), or taking IVIg alone. The paper's findings and limits, for the study overall: The number of individuals in the TCR sequencing and HLA analysis was acknowledged as relatively small. In the CD4+ T cell repertoire of Susac syndrome patients, clonal expansion was not detected.

RNA was extracted using the RNeasy kit, and roughly 0.5 to 1 ug of the RNA was reverse transcribed with random hexamers. The immunoSEQ multiplex PCR assay, which covers 54 Vbeta and 13 Jbeta segments, was used to amplify TCR beta CDR3 regions. To correct PCR amplification bias, a synthetic template baseline was used for both primer optimization and computational correction. The original pipeline was this. Reads were annotated to V, D and J genes per IMGT and analyzed with immunoSEQ Analyzer, keeping only productive sequences. To calculate clonality, Shannon entropy was normalized by log2 of the number of productive unique sequences and then subtracted from one. Public and private clones were assessed among the 100 most prevalent clones of each patient and control. A clone was defined as Susac-specific if it was absent from the healthy and MS cohorts, from 950 to 1,300 published viral clones and from other ImmuneACCESS disease sequences. TCRdb's own reprocessing of the public reads used fastp at Q25 and MiXCR and kept productive beta chains. Rows merge per CDR3 protein into single entries with the most common DNA and genes. In this record, the V and J calls reflect TCRdb's handling and not the investigators' own analysis. This sample lists some 170,000 distinct CDR3 sequences; 85% to 95% were detected once. The ten largest clones represent 0.085% to 0.1% of the sample.

Of note for this clonotype: What antigen it recognizes has not been identified. No base qualities exist here, and no much larger clone lies one base off it.

Peripheral blood CD8+ and CD4+ T cells from healthy donors, Susac syndrome patients and multiple sclerosis patients were profiled using high-throughput TCR beta sequencing. Recently defined diagnostic criteria for definite or probable disease were met by the Susac syndrome patients. Bulk CD8+ and CD4+ T cells were purified by magnetic negative isolation, whereas CD8+ TEMRA cells were enriched by FACS. Blood was drawn into EDTA tubes, processed within 24 hours, and PBMCs were isolated by density gradient centrifugation. PBMCs intended for TCR sequencing were cryopreserved in liquid nitrogen and were subsequently thawed in a 37 degrees C water bath. The sorted or isolated CD4+, CD8+ and CD8+ TEMRA cells reached a purity of at least 90%. Specimen: CD4+ T cells from PBMCs. This receptor was obtained from a human donor with Susac syndrome.

The nucleotide sequence reads TGTGCCAGCAGTTTAGAGAGGGACAGGGTGACAGATACGCAGTATTTT. This encodes CASSLERDRVTDTQYF. This chain joins TRBV27 to TRBJ2-3; the central 9 bases match TRBD1. Trimming takes 2 bases off V and 3 bases off J; junction bases not matched to a gene: 6. Via the germline V gene (reference sequence), CDR1 is MNHEY and CDR2 SMNVEV. The CDR3 contains 16 residues, cysteine and phenylalanine counted. Of the read, only the CDR3 DNA is kept; its 48 bases are in frame from base 1.